The 9 T cell receptor beta chains presented below share a single source sample, sequenced in a study of blood T cell repertoires in COVID-19. The protocol was immunoSEQ multiplex PCR, while the TCRdb copy is restricted to in-frame clones and leaves out a portion. The sample holds roughly 80,000 clones, roughly 90% seen once. Source material: peripheral blood. The receptors were gathered from a man older than 75 in a cohort sampled during active COVID-19.

The V and J genes are TRBV11-3 and TRBJ2-7; D is uncertain. CDR1 and CDR2 from the germline V gene are SGHNT and YENEEA. CDR3 length: 13 residues. V lost 0 bases and J 7 bases, leaving 10 bases between the germline ends. CDR3 sequence: CASSLDHMAEQYF. DNA for the CDR3: TGTGCCAGCAGCTTAGATCATATGGCAGAGCAGTACTTC.

The rearrangement links TRBV2 to TRBJ1-2; 11 nucleotides match TRBD1. The CDR3 has 14 residues. The germline V gene has CDR1 SNHLY and CDR2 FYNNEI. V dropped 5 bases and J dropped 8; count of bases not matched to a gene: 7. The CDR3 bases are TGTGCCAGCAGTACCGGACAGGGGGCTCGGGGCTACACCTTC. Translation gives CASSTGQGARGYTF.

The V call is TRBV7-8, the J call TRBJ2-6; weak D call: TRBD1 (5 bases). The V gene's germline CDR1 is SGHVS and CDR2 FQNEAQ. Trimming took 5 bases from V and 0 from J, leaving 14 bases between them. The CDR3 runs 17 residues. The CDR3 region is CASSPYDRSSGANVLTF. CDR3 bases: TGTGCCAGCAGCCCGTATGACAGAAGCTCTGGGGCCAACGTCCTGACTTTC.

This clone was detected only once. The V call is TRBV7-2, the J call TRBJ2-7, with a possible D match to TRBD2 (7 bases). Looked up from germline, CDR1 is SGHTA and CDR2 is FQGNSA. Trimming cost V 5 bases and J 6 bases, with 17 bases left between them. This CDR3 has 14 amino acids. CDR3 sequence reads: CASSPLRGPGEQYF. The CDR3, as DNA: TGTGCCAGCAGCCCTTTGCGGGGGCCAGGCGAGCAGTACTTC.

The table lists this clone with a count of one. The gene calls are TRBV6-5 and TRBJ1-2; 7 bases line up with TRBD1. With 7 bases clipped from V and 2 bases from J, the junction kept 4 bases outside the gene matches. The CDR3 has 13 residues. The germline CDR1 and CDR2 sequences are MNHEY and SVGAGI. The CDR3 DNA sequence: TGTGCCAGCAACCCACAGGGGAACTATGGCTACACCTTC. Amino acid sequence: CASNPQGNYGYTF.

The CDR3 sequence is CASSTRGQGPYGYTF. The CDR3 DNA follows: TGTGCCAGTAGTACAAGAGGACAGGGGCCCTATGGCTACACCTTC. This chain uses TRBV19 with TRBJ1-2, with TRBD1 matching 9 bases. In germline, CDR1 is LNHDA, CDR2 SQIVND (reference sequence). The CDR3 extends over 15 amino acids. V trimming: 4 bases; J trimming: 4 bases; junction bases outside the gene matches: 7.

The chain's CDR3 is CATRLAGVETQYF. The CDR3 DNA follows: TGTGCCACTCGACTAGCGGGGGTGGAGACCCAGTACTTC. The rearrangement uses TRBV6-5 and TRBJ2-5, with TRBD2 matching 12 bases. V shed 10 bases, J shed 5 bases, and the junction held 5 bases outside the gene matches. Germline-derived CDR1 and CDR2 are MNHEY and SVGAGI. The CDR3 is made up of 13 amino acids.

The DNA for the CDR3 is TGTGCCAGCAGCTTATCGGCAGGGGGTTTAATTGAAGCTTTCTTT. This sequence encodes CASSLSAGGLIEAFF. The gene calls are TRBV13 and TRBJ1-1, with 7 bases that match TRBD1. With 2 bases clipped from V and 7 bases from J, the junction kept 10 bases outside the gene matches. Germline V CDR1 and CDR2: PRHDT, FYEKMQ (reference sequence). This CDR3 is 15 amino acids long.

The J gene is TRBJ2-7, the V gene TRBV6-5, with D perhaps matching TRBD2 (6 bases). The germline CDR1 and CDR2 sequences are MNHEY and SVGAGI. V shed 6 bases and J shed 0 bases, with 15 bases lying between them. The CDR3 totals 15 residues. The CDR3 loop reads CASRGQATSSYEQYF. The CDR3 region has the DNA TGTGCCAGCAGGGGCCAAGCGACTAGCTCCTACGAGCAGTACTTC.